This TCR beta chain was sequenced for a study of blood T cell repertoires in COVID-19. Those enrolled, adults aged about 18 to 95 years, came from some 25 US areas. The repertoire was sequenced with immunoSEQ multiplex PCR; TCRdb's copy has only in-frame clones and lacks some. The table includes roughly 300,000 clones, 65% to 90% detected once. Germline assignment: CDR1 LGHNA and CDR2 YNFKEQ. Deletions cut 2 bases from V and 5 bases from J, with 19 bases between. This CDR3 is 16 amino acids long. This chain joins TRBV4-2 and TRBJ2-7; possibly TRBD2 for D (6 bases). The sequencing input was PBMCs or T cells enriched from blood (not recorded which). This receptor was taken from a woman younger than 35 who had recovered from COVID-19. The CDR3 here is CASSQPWGGDRNEQYF. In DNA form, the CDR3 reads TGTGCCAGCAGCCAACCATGGGGCGGGGACCGGAACGAGCAGTACTTC.